One sample yielded the 17 T cell receptor beta chains listed below, sequenced in a study of Graves' ophthalmopathy and Graves' hyperthyroidism. Amplifying from RNA transcripts, the study obtained TCR beta CDR3 regions. HTBI primers primed a first-round RT-PCR, and a second-round multiplex PCR followed. Each CDR3 protein gets one entry after TCRdb re-called the multiplex PCR reads with MiXCR. The table lists approximately 210,000 distinct CDR3 sequences, about 22% of them singletons. The sample was peripheral blood. The receptors were sampled from a woman aged 45-65 years with Graves' ophthalmopathy.

The table lists this clonotype with many counts. The chain employs TRBV5-1 and TRBJ2-5, with 9 bases matching TRBD1. The CDR3 runs 15 residues. Per germline, CDR1 SGHRS and CDR2 YFSETQ. The J segment lost 3 bases and the V segment lost 4 bases, leaving 7 bases of the junction unmatched. The CDR3 DNA reads as TGCGCCAGCAGCCGAACGGGACAGGGTAAAGAGACCCAGTACTTC. Amino acids: CASSRTGQGKETQYF. The full variable domain, with the rest looked up from reference TRBV5-1 and TRBJ2-5, is KAGVTQTPRYLIKTRGQQVTLSCSPISGHRSVSWYQQTPGQGLQFLFEYFSETQRNKGNFPGRFSGRQFSNSRSEMNVSTLELGDSALYLCASSRTGQGKETQYFGPGTRLLVL.

This clonotype was counted at least ten times. The CDR3 is CASSLTFEISGYTF. For the CDR3, the DNA is TGTGCCAGCAGTTTGACGTTCGAGATATCAGGCTACACCTTC. The rearrangement links TRBV28 to TRBJ1-2; D remains unclear. V shed 3 bases and J shed 8 bases, with 16 bases lying between them. CDR1 and CDR2 (germline): MDHEN, SYDVKM. CDR3 size: 14 residues.

This clonotype was seen repeatedly, ten times or more. V and J are TRBV30 and TRBJ2-5; 9 nucleotides agree with TRBD1. Germline CDR1 and CDR2: GTSNPN and SVGIG (reference sequence). With V trimmed by 0 bases and J by 4 bases, 9 bases remained unmatched. This CDR3 contains 16 residues. CDR3 DNA sequence: TGTGCCTGGAGTGTTGGGGGACAGGGAGCAGGAGAGACCCAGTACTTC. It is translated as CAWSVGGQGAGETQYF.

This clonotype was observed many times. The chain uses TRBV12-3 or TRBV12-4 and TRBJ1-2; D gene ambiguous. CDR3 length: 14 residues. Trimming took 3 bases from V and 0 from J, leaving 8 bases between them. The CDR3 region is CASSLPGPNYGYTF. As DNA, the CDR3 is TGTGCCAGCAGTTTGCCTGGGCCTAACTATGGCTACACCTTC.

This clonotype has a count of ten or more. V is TRBV19 and J is TRBJ1-1; TRBD1 matches at 7 bases. Per the germline V gene, CDR1 is LNHDA and CDR2 is SQIVND (reference sequence). This CDR3 is 14 amino acids long. V was pared by 5 bases and J by 1 base, with 4 bases of the junction left unmatched. The CDR3 sequence is CASSLRDRNTEAFF. The DNA for the CDR3 is TGTGCCAGTAGTCTCCGGGACAGGAACACTGAAGCTTTCTTT.

This clonotype was detected ten times or more. Here the CDR3 DNA reads TGCAGTGCTAGACAGGGCTACGAGCAGTACTTC. Translated, it gives CSARQGYEQYF. J is TRBJ2-7 and V is TRBV20-1, with D possibly being TRBD1 (5 bases). This CDR3 region has 11 residues. Trimming cost V 2 bases and J 3 bases, with 5 bases left between them. Germline V gives CDR1 DFQATT, CDR2 SNEGSKA (reference sequence).

CDR3 loop: CASSLVAGLSNTGELFF. The CDR3 DNA follows: TGTGCCAGCAGCTTAGTAGCAGGACTATCGAACACCGGGGAGCTGTTTTTT. The V and J genes are TRBV7-8 and TRBJ2-2, with D possibly TRBD2 on 6 matching bases. The V end was cut by 1 base, the J end by 0 bases, with 12 bases between. In germline, CDR1 is SGHVS, CDR2 FQNEAQ. The CDR3 sequence is 17 residues long. Full variable domain (outside the CDR3, taken from reference TRBV7-8 and TRBJ2-2): GAGVSQSPRYKVAKRGQDVALRCDPISGHVSLFWYQQALGQGPEFLTYFQNEAQLDKSGLPSDRFFAERPEGSVSTLKIQRTQQEDSAVYLCASSLVAGLSNTGELFFGEGSRLTVL.

This clonotype occurred many times. The chain employs TRBV6-5 and TRBJ1-2; 9 bases are shared with TRBD1. The CDR3 sequence is 15 residues long. V was clipped by 2 bases and J by 7 bases; unmatched bases: 8. Looked up from germline, CDR1 is MNHEY and CDR2 is SVGAGI. Here the CDR3 reads CASSYAGQGAGGYTF. The CDR3 DNA reads as TGTGCCAGCAGTTACGCGGGACAGGGTGCTGGTGGCTACACCTTC.

This rearrangement joins TRBV7-9 to TRBJ1-1; TRBD1 might be the D (5 bases). The CDR3 has 15 amino acids. V gave up 1 base and J gave up 5 bases, with 14 bases separating them. CDR1 and CDR2 (germline): SEHNR, FQNEAQ (reference sequence). The CDR3 region has the DNA TGTGCCAGCAGCTTAGGAAGGAACTGGGGGACTGAAGCTTTCTTT. As protein: CASSLGRNWGTEAFF.

This clonotype was observed many times. V is TRBV4-1 and J is TRBJ2-7, with 9 nucleotides matching TRBD1. CDR1 is MGHRA and CDR2 is YSYEKL in the germline V gene. V gave up 4 bases and J gave up 4 bases; unmatched junction bases: 14. CDR3 size: 17 residues. The chain's CDR3 is CASSRGPTGGRFYEQYF. The DNA for the CDR3 is TGCGCCAGCAGCCGCGGCCCCACAGGGGGCAGGTTTTACGAGCAGTACTTC.

This chain links TRBV27 with TRBJ2-7; TRBD1 aligns across 8 bases. Germline CDR1 MNHEY, CDR2 SMNVEV (reference sequence). CDR3 length: 16 amino acids. V lost 4 bases to trimming and J lost 4 bases; unmatched junction nucleotides: 12. CDR3 DNA: TGTGCCAGCAGTTCACGCCGACAGGGGTCGGGTTACGAGCAGTACTTC. Translating gives CASSSRRQGSGYEQYF.

This clonotype was found many times. V and J are TRBV11-1 and TRBJ1-4; no clear D. The V gene lost 1 base and the J gene lost 6 bases, with 12 bases spanning the gap. CDR1 and CDR2 (germline): SGHAT, FQDESV (reference sequence). CDR3 length equals 15 residues. This CDR3 reads CASSLGFGMDEKLFF. In DNA, the CDR3 is TGTGCCAGCAGCTTAGGCTTCGGTATGGATGAAAAACTGTTTTTT.

This clonotype appeared many times. The V gene is TRBV18, the J gene TRBJ2-5, with a weak D call TRBD2 (6 bases). The CDR3 loop spans 15 amino acids. The V end lost 3 bases, the J end lost 4 bases, and 15 bases lay between the germline ends. CDR1 KGHSH and CDR2 LQKENI come from the germline V gene. The CDR3 is CASSPPGTAAETQYF. Written as DNA, the CDR3 is TGTGCCAGCTCACCTCCGGGGACTGCCGCAGAGACCCAGTACTTC.

This clonotype has a count of ten or more. The V call is TRBV7-8, the J call TRBJ2-2, with D possibly matching TRBD1 (6 bases). This CDR3 has 15 amino acids. The ends were cut back, 2 bases at V and 4 bases at J, with 11 bases in the middle. Per germline, CDR1 SGHVS and CDR2 FQNEAQ. For the CDR3, the DNA is TGTGCCAGCAGCTTATACTCCAGGGGCACCGGGGAGCTGTTTTTT. It yields the protein CASSLYSRGTGELFF.

In this sample, this clonotype turned up many times. The chain couples TRBV24-1 to TRBJ1-2, with a weak D call TRBD1 (5 bases). The germline V gene has CDR1 KGHDR and CDR2 SFDVKD. The CDR3 spans 13 residues. Trimming stripped 4 bases from V and 8 bases from J, with 13 bases between. This CDR3 is CATSDGPGYGYTF. DNA for the CDR3: TGTGCCACCAGTGACGGACCAGGGTACGGCTACACCTTC.

Comments on this clonotype: A much larger clone differs by one base, so this may be a read error. In DNA, the CDR3 is TGTGCCAGCAGGCCCGACATGGCACGCTACGAGCAGTACTTC. Amino acid sequence: CASRPDMARYEQYF. The genes are TRBV2 and TRBJ2-7; the D is unclear. The CDR3 has 14 amino acids. With 6 bases removed from V and 3 bases from J, the gap between germline ends came to 15 bases. The V gene's germline CDR1 is SNHLY and CDR2 FYNNEI. Looking up the rest from reference TRBV2 and TRBJ2-7 gives the full variable domain: EPEVTQTPSHQVTQMGQEVILRCVPISNHLYFYWYRQILGQKVEFLVSFYNNEISEKSEIFDDQFSVERPDGSNFTLKIRSTKLEDSAMYFCASRPDMARYEQYFGPGTRLTVT.

This clonotype was recorded at least ten times. The chain employs TRBV6-1 and TRBJ2-2; 11 bases agree with TRBD1. In germline, CDR1 is MNHNS, CDR2 SASEGT. With 6 bases clipped from V and 7 bases from J, the junction kept 4 bases outside the gene matches. This CDR3 contains 14 residues. Here the CDR3 reads CASRGTGGGGELFF. CDR3 bases: TGTGCCAGCAGAGGGACAGGGGGTGGCGGGGAGCTGTTTTTT.